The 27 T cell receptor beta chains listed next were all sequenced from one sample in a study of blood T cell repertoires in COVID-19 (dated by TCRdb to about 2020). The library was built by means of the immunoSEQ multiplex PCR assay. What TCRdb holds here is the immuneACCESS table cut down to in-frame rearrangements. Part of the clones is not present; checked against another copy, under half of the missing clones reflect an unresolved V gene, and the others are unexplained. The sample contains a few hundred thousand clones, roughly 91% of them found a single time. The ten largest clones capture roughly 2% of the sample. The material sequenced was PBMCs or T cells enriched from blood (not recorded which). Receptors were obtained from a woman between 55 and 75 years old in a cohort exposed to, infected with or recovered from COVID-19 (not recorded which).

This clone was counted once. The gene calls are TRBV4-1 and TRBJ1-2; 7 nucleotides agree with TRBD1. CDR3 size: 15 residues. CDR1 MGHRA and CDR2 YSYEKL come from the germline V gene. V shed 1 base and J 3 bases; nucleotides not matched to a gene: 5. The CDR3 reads CASSQGQGRDYGYTF. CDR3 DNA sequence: TGCGCCAGCAGCCAAGGACAGGGCCGGGACTATGGCTACACCTTC.

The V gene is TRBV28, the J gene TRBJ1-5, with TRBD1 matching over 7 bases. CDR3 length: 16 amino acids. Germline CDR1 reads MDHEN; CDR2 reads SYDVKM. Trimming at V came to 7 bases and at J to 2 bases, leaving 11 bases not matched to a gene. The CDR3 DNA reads TGTGCCAGCATAGTGAGGGGGCGTCGCGGCAATCAGCCCCAGCATTTT. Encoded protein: CASIVRGRRGNQPQHF.

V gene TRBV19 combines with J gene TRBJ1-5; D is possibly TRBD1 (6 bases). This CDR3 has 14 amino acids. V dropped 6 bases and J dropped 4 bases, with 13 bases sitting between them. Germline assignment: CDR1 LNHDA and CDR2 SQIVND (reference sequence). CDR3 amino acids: CASRRQAGNQPQHF. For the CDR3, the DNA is TGTGCCAGTAGGAGACAGGCCGGTAATCAGCCCCAGCATTTT.

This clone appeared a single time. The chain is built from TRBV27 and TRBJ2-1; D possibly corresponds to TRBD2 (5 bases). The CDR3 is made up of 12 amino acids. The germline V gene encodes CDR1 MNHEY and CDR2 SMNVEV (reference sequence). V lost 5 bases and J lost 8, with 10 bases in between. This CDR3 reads CASSPEGHEQFF. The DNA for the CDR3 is TGTGCCAGCAGTCCAGAGGGCCATGAGCAGTTCTTC.

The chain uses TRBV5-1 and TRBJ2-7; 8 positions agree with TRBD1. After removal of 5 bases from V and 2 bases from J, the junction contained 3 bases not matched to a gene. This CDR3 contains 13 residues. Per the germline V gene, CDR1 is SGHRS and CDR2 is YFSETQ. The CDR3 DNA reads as TGCGCCAGCAGGACAGGGGAGGCCTACGAGCAGTACTTC. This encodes CASRTGEAYEQYF.

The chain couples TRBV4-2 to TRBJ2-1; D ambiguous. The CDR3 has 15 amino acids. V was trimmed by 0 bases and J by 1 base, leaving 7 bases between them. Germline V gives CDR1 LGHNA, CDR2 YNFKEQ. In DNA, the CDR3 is TGTGCCAGCAGCCAAGATACTAATTCCTACAATGAGCAGTTCTTC. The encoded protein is CASSQDTNSYNEQFF.

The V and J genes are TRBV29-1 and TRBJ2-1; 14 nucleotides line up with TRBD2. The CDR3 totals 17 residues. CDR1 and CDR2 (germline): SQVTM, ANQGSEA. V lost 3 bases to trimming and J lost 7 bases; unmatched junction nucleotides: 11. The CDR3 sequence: CSVDGGLAGEVINEQFF. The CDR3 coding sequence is TGCAGCGTTGATGGGGGACTAGCGGGAGAGGTAATAAATGAGCAGTTCTTC.

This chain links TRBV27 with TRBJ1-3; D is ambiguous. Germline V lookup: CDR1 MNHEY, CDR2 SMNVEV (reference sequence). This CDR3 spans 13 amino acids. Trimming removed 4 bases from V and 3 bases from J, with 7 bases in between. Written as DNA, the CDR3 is TGTGCCAGCAGTTCCCAGCGTGGAAACACCATATATTTT. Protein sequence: CASSSQRGNTIYF.

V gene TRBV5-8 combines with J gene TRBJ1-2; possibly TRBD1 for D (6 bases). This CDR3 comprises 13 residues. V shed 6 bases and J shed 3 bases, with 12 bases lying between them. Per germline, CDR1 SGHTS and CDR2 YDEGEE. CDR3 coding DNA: TGTGCCAGCACCATACAGGGACACTATGGCTACACCTTC. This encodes CASTIQGHYGYTF.

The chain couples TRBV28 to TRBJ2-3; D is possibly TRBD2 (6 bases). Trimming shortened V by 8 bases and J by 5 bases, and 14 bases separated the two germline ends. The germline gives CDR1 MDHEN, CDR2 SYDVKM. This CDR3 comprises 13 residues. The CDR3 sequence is CASDGGKGDTQYF. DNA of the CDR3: TGTGCCAGCGATGGCGGGAAAGGAGATACGCAGTATTTT.

CDR3 DNA: TGTGCCAGCAGCTTAGCGGGGCAGGGGGTAGGCACTGAAGCTTTCTTT. Translating gives CASSLAGQGVGTEAFF. V usage is TRBV7-6 and J usage is TRBJ1-1; 7 bases fit TRBD1. V lost 0 bases and J lost 4; bases outside the gene matches: 8. Germline V gene lookup returns CDR1 SGHVS and CDR2 FNYEAQ. The CDR3 is 16 amino acids.

The CDR3 nucleotides read TGCGCCAGCAGCTTACCAGTAGCGGGTCTCACAGATACGCAGTATTTT. As protein: CASSLPVAGLTDTQYF. The V and J genes are TRBV5-1 and TRBJ2-3, with 7 bases aligning to TRBD2. The V gene's germline CDR1 is SGHRS and CDR2 YFSETQ. The CDR3 runs 16 residues. V shed 2 bases, J shed 2 bases, and the junction held 8 bases outside the gene matches.

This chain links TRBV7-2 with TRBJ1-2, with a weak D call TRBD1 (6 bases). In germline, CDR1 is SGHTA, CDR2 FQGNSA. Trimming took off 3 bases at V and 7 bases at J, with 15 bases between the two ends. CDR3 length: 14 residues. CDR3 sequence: CASSLGQGQGGYTF. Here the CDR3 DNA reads TGTGCCAGCAGCTTGGGGCAGGGGCAGGGTGGCTACACCTTC. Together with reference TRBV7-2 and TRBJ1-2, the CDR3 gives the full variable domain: GAGVSQSPSNKVTEKGKDVELRCDPISGHTALYWYRQSLGQGLEFLIYFQGNSAPDKSGLPSDRFSAERTGGSVSTLTIQRTQQEDSAVYLCASSLGQGQGGYTFGSGTRLTVV.

In nucleotides, the CDR3 is TGCGCCAGCAGACAGGCTGTCTACAATGAGCAGTTCTTC. Translating it yields CASRQAVYNEQFF. This chain joins TRBV10-2 and TRBJ2-1; weak D call: TRBD1 (5 bases). The ends were cut back, 6 bases at V and 3 bases at J, with 9 bases in the middle. Germline CDR1 WSHSY, CDR2 SAAADI. The CDR3 extends over 13 amino acids.

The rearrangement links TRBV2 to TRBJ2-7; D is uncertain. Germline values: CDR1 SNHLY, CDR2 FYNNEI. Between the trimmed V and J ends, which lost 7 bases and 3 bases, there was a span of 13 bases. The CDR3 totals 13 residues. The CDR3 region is CASTPSSGYEQYF. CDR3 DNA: TGTGCCAGCACCCCAAGTAGTGGCTACGAGCAGTACTTC.

The CDR3 region is CASSPRGGDNEKLFF. CDR3 DNA: TGTGCCAGCAGCCCCAGGGGAGGGGACAATGAAAAACTGTTTTTT. The J gene is TRBJ1-4, the V gene TRBV6-6, with D possibly matching TRBD1 (6 bases). Per germline, CDR1 MNHNY and CDR2 SVGAGI (reference sequence). Trimming took 6 bases from V and 5 from J, leaving 16 bases between them. The CDR3 spans 15 residues.

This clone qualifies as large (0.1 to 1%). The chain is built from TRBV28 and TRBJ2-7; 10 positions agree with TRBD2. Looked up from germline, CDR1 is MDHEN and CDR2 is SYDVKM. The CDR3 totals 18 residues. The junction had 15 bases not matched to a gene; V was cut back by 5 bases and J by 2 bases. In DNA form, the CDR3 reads TGTGCCAGCAGTACCCACCTCGAACTAGCGGGACCCGCCTACGAGCAGTACTTC. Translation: CASSTHLELAGPAYEQYF.

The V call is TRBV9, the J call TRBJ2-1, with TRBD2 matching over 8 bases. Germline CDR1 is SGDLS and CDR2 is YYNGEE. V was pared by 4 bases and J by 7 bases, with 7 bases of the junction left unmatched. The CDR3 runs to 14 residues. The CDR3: CASSPRTSRNEQFF. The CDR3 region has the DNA TGTGCCAGCAGCCCCCGGACTAGCCGGAATGAGCAGTTCTTC.

CDR3 region: CASSLGAAREQFF. CDR3 nucleotides: TGTGCCAGCAGCTTAGGAGCAGCCAGGGAGCAGTTCTTC. The chain uses TRBV7-9 and TRBJ2-1; D not resolved. The CDR3 is 13 residues long. V was cut by 1 base and J by 10 bases, with 11 bases left in between. Germline loops: CDR1 SEHNR, CDR2 FQNEAQ (reference sequence). Combining the CDR3 with reference TRBV7-9 and TRBJ2-1 gives the whole variable domain DTGVSQNPRHKITKRGQNVTFRCDPISEHNRLYWYRQTLGQGPEFLTYFQNEAQLEKSRLLSDRFSAERPKGSFSTLEIQRTEQGDSAMYLCASSLGAAREQFFGPGTRLTVL.

The CDR3 nucleotides read TGTGCCAGCAGTCCGCGTTGGGGGCCGGAGACCCAGTACTTC. Its protein product is CASSPRWGPETQYF. This chain links TRBV28 with TRBJ2-5; weak D call: TRBD1 (6 bases). V lost 5 bases, J lost 5 bases, and 15 bases lay in between. The CDR3 extends over 14 amino acids. Germline CDR1 is MDHEN and CDR2 is SYDVKM.

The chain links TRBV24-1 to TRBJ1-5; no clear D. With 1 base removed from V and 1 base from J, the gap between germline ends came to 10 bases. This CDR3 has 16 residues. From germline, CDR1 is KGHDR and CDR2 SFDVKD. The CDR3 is CATSDFLTESNQPQHF. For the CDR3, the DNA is TGTGCCACCAGTGATTTTCTGACTGAGAGCAATCAGCCCCAGCATTTT.

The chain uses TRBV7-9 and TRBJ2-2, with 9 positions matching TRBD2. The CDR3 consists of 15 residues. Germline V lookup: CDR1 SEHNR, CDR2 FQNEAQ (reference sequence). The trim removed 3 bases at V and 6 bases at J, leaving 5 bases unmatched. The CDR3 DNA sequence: TGTGCCAGCAGCTTGGGCGGGAGGGCCCCCGGGGAGCTGTTTTTT. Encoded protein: CASSLGGRAPGELFF.

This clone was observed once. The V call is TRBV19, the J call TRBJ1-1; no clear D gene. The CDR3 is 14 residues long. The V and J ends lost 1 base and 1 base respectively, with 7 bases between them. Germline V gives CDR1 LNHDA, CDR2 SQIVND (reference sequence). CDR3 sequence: CASSIAGRNTEAFF. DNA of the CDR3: TGTGCCAGTAGTATAGCAGGAAGGAACACTGAAGCTTTCTTT. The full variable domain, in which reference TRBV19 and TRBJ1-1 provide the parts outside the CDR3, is DGGITQSPKYLFRKEGQNVTLSCEQNLNHDAMYWYRQDPGQGLRLIYYSQIVNDFQKGDIAEGYSVSREKKESFPLTVTSAQKNPTAFYLCASSIAGRNTEAFFGQGTRLTVV.

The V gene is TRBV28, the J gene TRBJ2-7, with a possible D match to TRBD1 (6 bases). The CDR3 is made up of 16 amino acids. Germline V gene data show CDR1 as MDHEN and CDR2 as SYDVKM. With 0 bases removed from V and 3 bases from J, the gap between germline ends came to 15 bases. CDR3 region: CASSLWGDRDNYEQYF. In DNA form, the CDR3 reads TGTGCCAGCAGTTTATGGGGAGACCGGGACAACTACGAGCAGTACTTC.

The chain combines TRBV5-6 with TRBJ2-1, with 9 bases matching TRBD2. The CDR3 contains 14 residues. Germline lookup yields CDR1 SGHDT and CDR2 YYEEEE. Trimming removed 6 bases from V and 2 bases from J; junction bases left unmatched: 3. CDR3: CASTPSGTYNEQFF. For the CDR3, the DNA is TGTGCCAGCACCCCTAGCGGGACCTACAATGAGCAGTTCTTC.

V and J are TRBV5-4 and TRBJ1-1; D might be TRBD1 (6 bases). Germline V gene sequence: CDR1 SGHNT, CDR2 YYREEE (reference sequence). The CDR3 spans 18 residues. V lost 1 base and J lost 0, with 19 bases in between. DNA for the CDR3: TGTGCCAGCAGCTTGTCTCCGGGACAACTTTACATGAACACTGAAGCTTTCTTT. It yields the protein CASSLSPGQLYMNTEAFF. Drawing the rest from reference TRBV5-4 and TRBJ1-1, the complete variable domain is ETGVTQSPTHLIKTRGQQVTLRCSSQSGHNTVSWYQQALGQGPQFIFQYYREEENGRGNFPPRFSGLQFPNYSSELNVNALELDDSALYLCASSLSPGQLYMNTEAFFGQGTRLTVV.

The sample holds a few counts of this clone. CDR3 sequence reads: CASSSADSLYGYTF. Written as DNA, the CDR3 is TGTGCCAGCAGTTCAGCGGACAGCCTCTATGGCTACACCTTC. The chain joins TRBV28 to TRBJ1-2; D is perhaps TRBD1 (6 bases). Trimming shortened V by 4 bases and J by 4 bases, and 13 bases separated the two germline ends. Germline V gene data show CDR1 as MDHEN and CDR2 as SYDVKM. The CDR3 runs to 14 residues.